This T cell receptor beta chain stems from a study of blood T cell repertoires in COVID-19. Study-level information: Samples of COVID-19 (acute and convalescent) were obtained from the United States, Italy and Spain. Nucleic acid was either cDNA or gDNA, and it came from T cells, B-cell-depleted T cells, or PBMCs.

This clone has just a few counts. The V gene lost 1 base and the J gene lost 6 bases, with 10 bases spanning the gap. CDR3 size: 14 residues. Germline V gene data show CDR1 as SEHNR and CDR2 as FQNEAQ (reference sequence). In the authors' methods: From reference gene primer amplification, estimates of nucleated cell counts were derived. Assay used: immunoSEQ multiplex PCR; TCRdb lists only in-frame clones, some missing. V, J and clone size reflect that table, while D and trimming were determined from the DNA. The table has under 250,000 clones, 75% to 90% seen once. The chain links TRBV7-9 to TRBJ1-5, with TRBD1 as a possible D gene (5 bases). The sequenced material came from peripheral blood. The sequence was collected from a woman aged 70-85 years with active or convalescent COVID-19. The CDR3 DNA is TGTGCCAGCAGCTTAGGGGGGGTGGGTCAGCCCCAGCATTTT. It translates to CASSLGGVGQPQHF. The whole variable domain, remainder taken from reference TRBV7-9 and TRBJ1-5, is DTGVSQNPRHKITKRGQNVTFRCDPISEHNRLYWYRQTLGQGPEFLTYFQNEAQLEKSRLLSDRFSAERPKGSFSTLEIQRTEQGDSAMYLCASSLGGVGQPQHFGDGTRLSIL.